This T cell receptor beta chain was captured by sequencing in a study of multiple sclerosis patients with progressive multifocal leukoencephalopathy. Study findings and constraints: Clones expanded at PML were already present before and during natalizumab.

Measured with immunoSEQ multiplex PCR; TCRdb has only the in-frame clones, and not every one. The sample holds 25,000 to 35,000 clones, more than 85% seen once. Concerning this clone: Its antigen is not identified.

There are 15 residues in the CDR3. The germline V gene encodes CDR1 SGDLS and CDR2 YYNGEE. The V gene lost 1 base and the J gene lost 4 bases, with 12 bases spanning the gap. The time point is: time of PML onset. Detection of JC virus DNA in cerebrospinal fluid confirmed PML diagnosed from clinical and MRI findings. After about 16 to 60 months on natalizumab, the natalizumab-treated patients developed PML. At PML onset, T3 blood samples were taken. The sequenced sample was PBMCs, obtained from a patient treated with natalizumab. The origin of this receptor is a human donor with progressive multifocal leukoencephalopathy. The chain couples TRBV9 to TRBJ1-3; D is perhaps TRBD1 (6 bases). CDR3 loop: CASSVHQGFGNTIYF. CDR3 DNA sequence: TGTGCCAGCAGCGTACACCAGGGGTTCGGAAACACCATATATTTT.